This entry lists 24 T cell receptor beta chains sequenced from one sample in a study of early T cells in non-severe SARS-CoV-2 infection. TCRdb fed the 5' RACE reads into MiXCR, producing one record per CDR3 protein. The sample has about 36,000 distinct CDR3 sequences; roughly 9.7% are singletons. Specimen: whole blood. Receptors originate from an adult who was a healthcare worker with PCR-confirmed SARS-CoV-2 infection or an uninfected control (not recorded which).

This clonotype was recorded at least ten times. The CDR3 reads CASSIEVWTLGINQPQHF. The DNA for the CDR3 is TGTGCCAGTAGTATAGAGGTCTGGACCCTTGGGATCAATCAGCCCCAGCATTTT. The gene calls are TRBV19 and TRBJ1-5; no firm D call. The V and J ends lost 0 bases and 3 bases respectively, with 18 bases between them. Germline V gene sequence: CDR1 LNHDA, CDR2 SQIVND (reference sequence). This CDR3 has 18 residues.

This clonotype was found many times. This chain links TRBV7-9 with TRBJ2-7; unclear D gene. This CDR3 has 13 amino acids. V shed 4 bases and J shed 7 bases, with 14 bases lying between them. Germline V gene sequence: CDR1 SEHNR, CDR2 FQNEAQ (reference sequence). CDR3: CASSSLTLLEQYF. In DNA, the CDR3 is TGTGCCAGCAGCTCACTCACCTTGCTAGAGCAGTACTTC.

Only a few counts were recorded for this clonotype. V and J are TRBV29-1 and TRBJ1-6; no clear D gene. The CDR3 sequence is 12 residues long. Trimming left V 4 bases short and J 4 bases short, with 5 bases between. CDR1 is SQVTM and CDR2 is ANQGSEA in the germline V gene. CDR3 in DNA: TGCAGCGTTGGGGATTATAATTCACCCCTCCACTTT. Amino acid sequence: CSVGDYNSPLHF.

This clonotype was detected many times. V and J are TRBV11-1 and TRBJ2-7, with a tentative D call TRBD1 (6 bases). Germline lookup yields CDR1 SGHAT and CDR2 FQDESV (reference sequence). The germline V and J ends were trimmed by 6 bases and 3 bases, with 12 bases remaining between them. This CDR3 is built from 13 residues. The CDR3 sequence: CASSLQGGYEQYF. The CDR3, as DNA: TGTGCCAGCAGTTTACAGGGTGGCTACGAGCAGTACTTC. The entire variable domain, with the rest obtained from reference TRBV11-1 and TRBJ2-7, is as follows: EAEVAQSPRYKITEKSQAVAFWCDPISGHATLYWYRQILGQGPELLVQFQDESVVDDSQLPKDRFSAERLKGVDSTLKIQPAELGDSAMYLCASSLQGGYEQYFGPGTRLTVT.

This clonotype has only a few counts. V and J are TRBV28 and TRBJ2-3; maybe TRBD1 (5 bases). V dropped 7 bases and J dropped 1 base, with 21 bases sitting between them. CDR1 is MDHEN, CDR2 SYDVKM, per germline. CDR3 length: 17 residues. Here the CDR3 reads CASTLNPARQRTDTQYF. As DNA, the CDR3 is TGTGCCAGCACCTTGAATCCCGCCCGACAGCGCACAGATACGCAGTATTTT.

This clonotype was seen repeatedly, ten times or more. This chain links TRBV29-1 with TRBJ2-1; D is perhaps TRBD2 (7 bases). Trimming pared 0 bases from V and 5 bases from J, leaving 14 bases between. Germline lookup yields CDR1 SQVTM and CDR2 ANQGSEA. The CDR3 covers 15 residues. The CDR3: CSVEDPGGADNEQFF. The CDR3 coding sequence is TGCAGCGTTGAAGACCCGGGGGGCGCGGACAATGAGCAGTTCTTC.

The rearrangement links TRBV30 to TRBJ2-3, with unresolved D. Germline loops: CDR1 GTSNPN, CDR2 SVGIG (reference sequence). The V end lost 3 bases, the J end lost 6 bases, and 7 bases lay between the germline ends. This CDR3 contains 11 residues. For the CDR3, the DNA is TGTGCCTGGAGCCCGAAGGATACGCAGTATTTT. Protein product: CAWSPKDTQYF. Combining the CDR3 with reference TRBV30 and TRBJ2-3 gives the whole variable domain SQTIHQWPATLVQPVGSPLSLECTVEGTSNPNLYWYRQAAGRGLQLLFYSVGIGQISSEVPQNLSASRPQDRQFILSSKKLLLSDSGFYLCAWSPKDTQYFGPGTRLTVL.

This clonotype was counted at least ten times. This rearrangement joins TRBV7-9 to TRBJ2-7; D perhaps matches TRBD1 (6 bases). The germline V and J ends were trimmed by 4 bases and 7 bases, with 17 bases remaining between them. CDR1 is SEHNR, CDR2 FQNEAQ, per germline (reference sequence). The CDR3 length is 14 residues. CDR3 region: CASSYGTPPWEQYF. CDR3 in DNA: TGTGCCAGCAGCTATGGGACACCTCCTTGGGAGCAGTACTTC.

A few counts support this clonotype. The chain employs TRBV6-5 and TRBJ2-7; D remains ambiguous. This CDR3 spans 17 amino acids. The ends were cut back, 0 bases at V and 4 bases at J, with 19 bases in the middle. Germline values: CDR1 MNHEY, CDR2 SVGAGI. The CDR3 DNA reads as TGTGCCAGCAGTTACTCGATGGCTACGACCCGCCATTACGAGCAGTACTTC. This encodes CASSYSMATTRHYEQYF.

The rearrangement uses TRBV2 and TRBJ2-3, with D hard to call. The ends were cut back, 3 bases at V and 6 bases at J, with 10 bases in the middle. The CDR3 sequence is 13 residues long. Germline loops: CDR1 SNHLY, CDR2 FYNNEI. The CDR3 region has the DNA TGTGCCAGCAGTGATCAGCCCCTCGATACGCAGTATTTT. Amino acids: CASSDQPLDTQYF.

V and J are TRBV14 and TRBJ2-3; the match to TRBD2 covers 9 bases. The junction had 5 bases not matched to a gene; V was cut back by 4 bases and J by 0 bases. CDR3 length equals 16 residues. CDR1 SGHDN and CDR2 FVKESK come from the germline V gene. In nucleotides, the CDR3 is TGTGCCAGCAGCCGCAGACTAGCGGAAAGCACAGATACGCAGTATTTT. Residues: CASSRRLAESTDTQYF.

This clonotype was observed at least ten times. The rearrangement joins TRBV12-3 or TRBV12-4 to TRBJ1-1; maybe TRBD1 (5 bases). The CDR3 is made up of 15 amino acids. Trimming shortened V by 5 bases and J by 4 bases, and 17 bases separated the two germline ends. The CDR3 nucleotides are TGTGCCAGCAGTCCAGTGGGGGAGTTCGGCACTGAAGCTTTCTTT. It codes for CASSPVGEFGTEAFF.

This clonotype counts as medium-sized. The chain employs TRBV28 and TRBJ2-1; D remains ambiguous. From germline, CDR1 is MDHEN and CDR2 SYDVKM. There are 14 residues in the CDR3. The V gene lost 4 bases and the J gene lost 7 bases, with 14 bases spanning the gap. The CDR3 nucleotides read TGTGCCAGCAGTTATGTAGGGTTACTGAATGAGCAGTTCTTC. Protein sequence: CASSYVGLLNEQFF.

This clonotype ranks as medium-sized (0.01 to 0.1%). The chain couples TRBV7-2 to TRBJ2-7; unclear D gene. The CDR3 consists of 13 residues. V was clipped by 5 bases and J by 6 bases, with 14 bases between them. The germline V gene encodes CDR1 SGHTA and CDR2 FQGNSA. The CDR3 DNA follows: TGTGCCAGCAGCCTGGCCCCCTCCGGCGAGCAGTACTTC. Translating it yields CASSLAPSGEQYF.

This clonotype was seen repeatedly, ten times or more. V usage is TRBV19 and J usage is TRBJ2-1; weak D call: TRBD2 (7 bases). This CDR3 has 16 amino acids. Germline CDR1 reads LNHDA; CDR2 reads SQIVND (reference sequence). The ends were cut back, 6 bases at V and 6 bases at J, with 21 bases in the middle. The CDR3 is CASRDVGGGNGNEQFF. The CDR3 region has the DNA TGTGCCAGTAGGGATGTAGGCGGGGGCAACGGCAATGAGCAGTTCTTC.

This clonotype was seen a handful of times. The gene calls are TRBV29-1 and TRBJ2-7; D possibly corresponds to TRBD2 (6 bases). Trimming stripped 7 bases from V and 4 bases from J, with 20 bases between. This CDR3 has 14 amino acids. Germline V lookup: CDR1 SQVTM, CDR2 ANQGSEA. CDR3 in amino acids: CSALGGTSNYEQYF. Here the CDR3 DNA reads TGCAGCGCCCTCGGTGGGACTTCAAATTACGAGCAGTACTTC.

V usage is TRBV7-2 and J usage is TRBJ2-5, with D perhaps being TRBD1 or TRBD2 (6 bases each). Germline loops: CDR1 SGHTA, CDR2 FQGNSA. The CDR3 sequence is 14 residues long. The V end lost 3 bases, the J end lost 3 bases, and 11 bases lay between the germline ends. CDR3 DNA: TGTGCCAGCAGCTTGGACGGGGGCGAAGAGACCCAGTACTTC. Protein: CASSLDGGEETQYF.

This clonotype was detected ten times or more. The V gene is TRBV11-2, the J gene TRBJ2-5; D is unresolved. The germline V and J ends were trimmed by 5 bases and 5 bases, with 12 bases remaining between them. Germline CDR1 reads SGHAT; CDR2 reads FQNNGV. This CDR3 comprises 13 residues. The CDR3 bases are TGTGCCAGCAGCCCCGGGCCTGAGGAGACCCAGTACTTC. It translates to CASSPGPEETQYF. The full variable domain, with the rest looked up from reference TRBV11-2 and TRBJ2-5, is EAGVAQSPRYKIIEKRQSVAFWCNPISGHATLYWYQQILGQGPKLLIQFQNNGVVDDSQLPKDRFSAERLKGVDSTLKIQPAKLEDSAVYLCASSPGPEETQYFGPGTRLLVL.

In this sample, this clonotype turned up many times. V and J are TRBV20-1 and TRBJ1-1; D call uncertain. CDR3 length equals 14 residues. CDR1 is DFQATT, CDR2 SNEGSKA, per germline (reference sequence). Trimming shortened V by 1 base and J by 0 bases, and 9 bases separated the two germline ends. CDR3 nucleotide sequence: TGCAGTGCTAGAGCCGGGAGGATGAACACTGAAGCTTTCTTT. This gives the protein CSARAGRMNTEAFF.

This clonotype was seen many times. This sequence joins TRBV4-2 and TRBJ2-7, with a possible D match to TRBD2 (5 bases). Germline CDR1 LGHNA, CDR2 YNFKEQ. The length of the CDR3 is 13 residues. Trimming shortened V by 1 base and J by 3 bases, and 7 bases separated the two germline ends. Here the CDR3 DNA reads TGTGCCAGCAGCCAAGCTACTAGCTACGAGCAGTACTTC. It codes for CASSQATSYEQYF.

This clonotype has at least ten counts. The V call is TRBV7-9, the J call TRBJ1-5; 10 bases line up with TRBD1. Germline V gives CDR1 SEHNR, CDR2 FQNEAQ (reference sequence). The ends lost 3 bases at V and 5 bases at J; junction bases unmatched: 1. There are 14 residues in the CDR3. CDR3 nucleotide sequence: TGTGCCAGCAGCTTGGACAGGGGGGATCAGCCCCAGCATTTT. It specifies CASSLDRGDQPQHF.

This clonotype turned up a few times. This chain links TRBV29-1 with TRBJ2-3; D is perhaps TRBD2 (6 bases). V shed 4 bases and J shed 5 bases, with 10 bases lying between them. The CDR3 is 12 amino acids. Germline loops: CDR1 SQVTM, CDR2 ANQGSEA. The CDR3 DNA sequence: TGCAGCGTTGCTGTGGGGGGAGATACGCAGTATTTT. Protein product: CSVAVGGDTQYF.

This clonotype was observed many times. The chain has TRBV20-1 and TRBJ2-5; a possible D gene is TRBD2 (6 bases). Germline loops: CDR1 DFQATT, CDR2 SNEGSKA (reference sequence). The CDR3 has 16 residues. V lost 3 bases to trimming and J lost 0 bases, with 17 bases between them. The CDR3 sequence is CSARTLTGDYQETQYF. CDR3 coding DNA: TGCAGTGCTAGGACTCTGACGGGGGACTACCAAGAGACCCAGTACTTC.

This clonotype has at least ten counts. This chain uses TRBV15 with TRBJ2-5; 8 bases are a match to TRBD2. This CDR3 spans 15 amino acids. The V gene end was trimmed by 4 bases and the J gene end by 1 base; junction bases not matched to a gene: 5. The germline gives CDR1 LNHNV, CDR2 YYDKDF (reference sequence). The DNA of the CDR3 is TGTGCCACCAGCAAGGGACTAGTGGGCCAAGAGACCCAGTACTTC. Translation: CATSKGLVGQETQYF.